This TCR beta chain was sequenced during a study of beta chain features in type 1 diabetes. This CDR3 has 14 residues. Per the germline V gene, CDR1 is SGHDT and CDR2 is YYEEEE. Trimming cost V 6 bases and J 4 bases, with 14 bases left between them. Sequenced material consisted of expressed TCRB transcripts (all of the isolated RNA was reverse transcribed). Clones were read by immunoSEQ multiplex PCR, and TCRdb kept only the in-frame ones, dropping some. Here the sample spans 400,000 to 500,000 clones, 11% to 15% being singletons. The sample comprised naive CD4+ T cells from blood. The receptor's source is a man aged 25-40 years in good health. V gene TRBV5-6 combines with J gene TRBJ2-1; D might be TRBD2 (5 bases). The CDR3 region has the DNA TGTGCCAGCAACCGGGGAAGACTATACAATGAGCAGTTCTTC. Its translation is CASNRGRLYNEQFF.